The source of this TCR beta chain is a study of identical twins. The CDR3 is made up of 15 amino acids. The V gene's germline CDR1 is ENHRY and CDR2 SYGVKD. Trimming took 3 bases from V and 6 from J; bases not matched to a gene: 9. TCRdb processed the 5' RACE reads anew with MiXCR; each CDR3 protein has one entry. The profile shows 300,000 to 400,000 distinct CDR3 sequences, approximately 10% of them singletons. The specimen was naive T cells sorted from blood. The gene calls are TRBV10-3 and TRBJ1-1; 8 positions match TRBD1. The clonotype comes from a woman between 45 and 60 years old in good health. CDR3 coding DNA: TGTGCCATCAGTGACCCGGGACAGGCGGGATCTGAAGCTTTCTTT. Protein: CAISDPGQAGSEAFF.